This TCR beta chain was found in a study of blood T cell repertoires in COVID-19. As for the study in general: From the United States, Italy and Spain came samples of acute and convalescent COVID-19.

In the original processing: Amplifying reference gene primers gave estimates of nucleated cell counts. Assay: immunoSEQ multiplex PCR; the TCRdb copy retains only in-frame clones and omits some. The V and J calls and the clone size are those of that table, but D and trimming were determined from the DNA. This sample has around 58,000 clones, with approximately 90% found just once. The receptor comes from a woman aged 60-70 years with active or convalescent COVID-19. The sequenced material came from peripheral blood.

In DNA form, the CDR3 reads TGCAGTGCCGCAACAGGGACCGCGCAGTACTTC. This codes for CSAATGTAQYF. The chain links TRBV20-1 to TRBJ2-7; D may be TRBD1 (6 bases). The CDR3 spans 11 residues. Trimming pared 6 bases from V and 9 bases from J, leaving 15 bases between. CDR1 is DFQATT and CDR2 is SNEGSKA in the germline V gene (reference sequence).